This record covers a single T cell receptor beta chain. Its antigen is not identified. These data belong to a study of shared clonotypes between healthy human individuals. Study results and caveats: It was the few donors that limited the genetic and exposure-history diversity represented. Generally, estimated richness proved larger in naive subsets than it did in memory subsets.

Assay execution took place at the deep level. Libraries were prepared by immunoSEQ multiplex PCR; TCRdb keeps only in-frame clonotypes and omits some of them. The table has about 2.1 million clones, 85% to 95% seen once. The naive CD8 subset, CD45RO-negative cells positively selected for CCR7, excluded terminally differentiated effector memory CD45RA+ cells. Only Caucasian adults living in Nashville, Tennessee served as donors. The CDR3 length is 15 residues. The V gene's germline CDR1 is MDHEN and CDR2 SYDVKM. The chain has TRBV28 and TRBJ2-5, with unresolved D. The closer fit of TRBJ2-7 to the DNA end suggests the J call may be wrong. The material sequenced was naive CD8+ T cells from PBMCs. This sequence was found in a man in his late teens or twenties in good health. Some clones in this sample may be carry-over from other donors' samples. The CDR3: CASSLPRRSSYEQYF. CDR3 nucleotide sequence: TGTGCCAGCAGCCTCCCCAGGCGGAGCTCCTACGAGCAGTACTTC.